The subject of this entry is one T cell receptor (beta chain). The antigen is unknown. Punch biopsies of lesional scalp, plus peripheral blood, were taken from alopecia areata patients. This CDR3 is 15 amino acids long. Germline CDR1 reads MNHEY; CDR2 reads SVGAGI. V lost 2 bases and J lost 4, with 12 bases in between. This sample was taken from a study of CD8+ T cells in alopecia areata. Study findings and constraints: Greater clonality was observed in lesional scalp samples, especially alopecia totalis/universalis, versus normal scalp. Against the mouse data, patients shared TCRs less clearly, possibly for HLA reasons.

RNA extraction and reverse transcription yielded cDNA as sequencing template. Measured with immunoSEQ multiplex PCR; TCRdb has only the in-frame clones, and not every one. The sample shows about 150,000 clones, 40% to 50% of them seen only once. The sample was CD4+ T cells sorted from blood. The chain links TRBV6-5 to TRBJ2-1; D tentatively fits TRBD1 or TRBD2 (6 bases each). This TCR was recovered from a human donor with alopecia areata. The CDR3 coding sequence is TGTGCCAGCAGTTACAGGGGGGAGGCTTACAATGAGCAGTTCTTC. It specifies CASSYRGEAYNEQFF.